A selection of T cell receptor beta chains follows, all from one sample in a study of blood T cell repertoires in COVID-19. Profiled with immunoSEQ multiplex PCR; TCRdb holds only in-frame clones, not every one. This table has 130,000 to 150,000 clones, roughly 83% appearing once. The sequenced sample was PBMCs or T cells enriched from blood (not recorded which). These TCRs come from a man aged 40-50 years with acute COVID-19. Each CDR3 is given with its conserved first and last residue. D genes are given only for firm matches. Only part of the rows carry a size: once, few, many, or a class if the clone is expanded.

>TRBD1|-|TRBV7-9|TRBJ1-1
CASSLQGASEAFF
TGTGCCAGCAGCTTACAGGGGGCCTCTGAAGCTTTCTTT
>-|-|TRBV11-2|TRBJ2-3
CASSPYSGGTDTQYF
TGTGCCAGCAGCCCTTACTCGGGGGGCACAGATACGCAGTATTTT
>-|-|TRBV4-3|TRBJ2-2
CASSQERSTGELFF
TGCGCCAGCAGCCAAGAGAGGAGCACCGGGGAGCTGTTTTTT
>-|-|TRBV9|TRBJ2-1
CASSATSLATEQFF
TGTGCCAGCAGCGCCACCTCCTTAGCGACTGAGCAGTTCTTC
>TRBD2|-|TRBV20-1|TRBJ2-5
CSASGRGGRAIETQYF
TGCAGTGCTAGTGGTCGGGGCGGGAGGGCCATAGAGACCCAGTACTTC
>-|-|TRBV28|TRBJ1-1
CASRKQGGEAFF
TGTGCCAGCAGAAAACAGGGTGGGGAAGCTTTCTTT
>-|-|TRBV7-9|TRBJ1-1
CASSLSLNTEAFF
TGTGCCAGCAGCTTATCATTGAACACTGAAGCTTTCTTT
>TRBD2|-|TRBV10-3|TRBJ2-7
CAISESRLAGGNEQYF
TGTGCCATCAGTGAGTCCCGACTAGCGGGAGGTAACGAGCAGTACTTC
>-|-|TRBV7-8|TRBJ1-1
CASSFLPQMNTEAFF
TGTGCCAGCAGCTTCCTTCCCCAGATGAACACTGAAGCTTTCTTT
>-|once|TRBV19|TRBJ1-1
CASKEGDTEAFF
TGTGCCAGTAAAGAGGGAGACACTGAAGCTTTCTTT
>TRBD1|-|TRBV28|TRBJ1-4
CASSLRGTGGGKLFF
TGTGCCAGCAGTTTAAGGGGGACAGGGGGCGGGAAACTGTTTTTT
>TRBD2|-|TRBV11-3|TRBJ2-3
CASSLGTSGRTDTQYF
TGTGCCAGCAGCTTGGGGACTAGCGGGAGGACAGATACGCAGTATTTT
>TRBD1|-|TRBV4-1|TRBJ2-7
CASSQVPGTGGNEQYF
TGCGCCAGCAGCCAGGTACCCGGGACAGGGGGTAACGAGCAGTACTTC